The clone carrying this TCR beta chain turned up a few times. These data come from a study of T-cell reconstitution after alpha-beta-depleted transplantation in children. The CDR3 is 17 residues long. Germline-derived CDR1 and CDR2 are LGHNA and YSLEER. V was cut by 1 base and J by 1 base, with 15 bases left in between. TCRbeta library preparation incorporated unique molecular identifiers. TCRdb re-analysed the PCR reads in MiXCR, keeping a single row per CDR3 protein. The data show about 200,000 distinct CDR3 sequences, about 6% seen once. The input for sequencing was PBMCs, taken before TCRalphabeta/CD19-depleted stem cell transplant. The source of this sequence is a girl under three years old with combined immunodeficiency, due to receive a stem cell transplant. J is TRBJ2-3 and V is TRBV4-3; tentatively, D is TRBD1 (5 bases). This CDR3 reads CASSQVIGALGTDTQYF. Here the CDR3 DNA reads TGCGCCAGCAGCCAAGTTATAGGGGCCCTCGGCACAGATACGCAGTATTTT.